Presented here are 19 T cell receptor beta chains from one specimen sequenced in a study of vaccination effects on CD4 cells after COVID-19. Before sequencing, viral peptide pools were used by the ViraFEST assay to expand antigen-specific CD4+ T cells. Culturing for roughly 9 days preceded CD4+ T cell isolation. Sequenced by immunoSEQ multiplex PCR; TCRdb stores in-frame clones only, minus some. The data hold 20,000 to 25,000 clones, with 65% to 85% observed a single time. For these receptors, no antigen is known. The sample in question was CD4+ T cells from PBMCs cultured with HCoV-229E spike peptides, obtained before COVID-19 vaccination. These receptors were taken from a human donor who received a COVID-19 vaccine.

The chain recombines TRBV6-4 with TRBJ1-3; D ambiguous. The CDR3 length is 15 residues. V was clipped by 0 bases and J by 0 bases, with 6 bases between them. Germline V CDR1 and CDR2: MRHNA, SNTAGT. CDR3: CASSDSVPSGNTIYF. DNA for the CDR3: TGTGCCAGCAGTGACTCCGTGCCCTCTGGAAACACCATATATTTT.

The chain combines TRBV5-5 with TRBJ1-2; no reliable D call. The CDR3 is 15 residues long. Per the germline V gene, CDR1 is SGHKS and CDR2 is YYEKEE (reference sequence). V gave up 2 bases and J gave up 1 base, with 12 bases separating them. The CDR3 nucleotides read TGTGCCAGCAGCTTTTGGACCTCGGGTAACTATGGCTACACCTTC. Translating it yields CASSFWTSGNYGYTF.

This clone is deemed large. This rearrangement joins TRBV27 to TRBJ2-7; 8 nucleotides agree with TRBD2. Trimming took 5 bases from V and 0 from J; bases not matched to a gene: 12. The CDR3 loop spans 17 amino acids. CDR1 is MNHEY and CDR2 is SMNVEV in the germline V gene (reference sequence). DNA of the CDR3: TGTGCCAGCAGTCTTAGCGGGATGGGGTTAGGCTCCTACGAGCAGTACTTC. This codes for CASSLSGMGLGSYEQYF.

The CDR3 here is CASSLNPYNEQFF. CDR3 in DNA: TGCGCCAGCAGCTTGAATCCCTACAATGAGCAGTTCTTC. This chain uses TRBV5-1 with TRBJ2-1, with D uncertain. The CDR3 is made up of 13 amino acids. Germline V CDR1 and CDR2: SGHRS, YFSETQ. Trimming removed 1 base from V and 2 bases from J, with 4 bases in between.

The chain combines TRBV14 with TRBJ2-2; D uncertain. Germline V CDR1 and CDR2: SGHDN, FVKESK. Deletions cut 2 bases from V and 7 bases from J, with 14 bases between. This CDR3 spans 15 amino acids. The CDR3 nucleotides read TGTGCCAGCAGCCAATTTCAGGCCCAGATCGGGGAGCTGTTTTTT. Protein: CASSQFQAQIGELFF.

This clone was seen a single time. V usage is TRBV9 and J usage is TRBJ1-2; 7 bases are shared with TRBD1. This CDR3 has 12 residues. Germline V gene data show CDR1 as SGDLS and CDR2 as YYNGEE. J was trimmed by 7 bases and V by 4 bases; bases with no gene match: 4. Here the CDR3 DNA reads TGTGCCAGCAGCAGACAGGGTTTTGGCTACACCTTC. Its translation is CASSRQGFGYTF.

DNA for the CDR3: TGTGCCAGCAGCGTAGTTGGCACCGGGGAGCTGTTTTTT. Its protein product is CASSVVGTGELFF. The V gene is TRBV9, the J gene TRBJ2-2; D remains ambiguous. This CDR3 is built from 13 residues. Germline CDR1 SGDLS, CDR2 YYNGEE. Trimming stripped 0 bases from V and 4 bases from J, with 4 bases between.

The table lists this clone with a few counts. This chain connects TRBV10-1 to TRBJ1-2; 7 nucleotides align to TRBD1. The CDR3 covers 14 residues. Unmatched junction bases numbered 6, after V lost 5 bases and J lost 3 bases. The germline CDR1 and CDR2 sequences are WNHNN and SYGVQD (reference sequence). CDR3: CASSPGQAHYGYTF. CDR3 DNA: TGCGCCAGCAGTCCCGGACAGGCTCACTATGGCTACACCTTC.

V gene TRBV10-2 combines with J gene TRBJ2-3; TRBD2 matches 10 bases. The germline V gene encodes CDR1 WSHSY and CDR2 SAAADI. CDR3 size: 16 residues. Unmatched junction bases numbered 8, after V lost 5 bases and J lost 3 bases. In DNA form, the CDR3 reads TGCGCCAGCAGTCAATCAGCGGGAGGGCGGACAGATACGCAGTATTTT. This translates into CASSQSAGGRTDTQYF.

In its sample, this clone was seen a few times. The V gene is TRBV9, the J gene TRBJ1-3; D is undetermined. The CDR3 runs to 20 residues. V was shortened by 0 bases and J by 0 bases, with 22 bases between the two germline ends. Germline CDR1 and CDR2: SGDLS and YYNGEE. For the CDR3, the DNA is TGTGCCAGCAGCGTAGGTGTTTCAGGCTCAATCGGATACTCTGGAAACACCATATATTTT. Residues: CASSVGVSGSIGYSGNTIYF.

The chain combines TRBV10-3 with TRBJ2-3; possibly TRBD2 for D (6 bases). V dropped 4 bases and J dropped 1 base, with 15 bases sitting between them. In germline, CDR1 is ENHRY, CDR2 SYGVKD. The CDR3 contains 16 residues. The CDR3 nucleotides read TGTGCCATCAGTGGAGCTCTTGGAGGGGGCACAGATACGCAGTATTTT. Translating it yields CAISGALGGGTDTQYF.

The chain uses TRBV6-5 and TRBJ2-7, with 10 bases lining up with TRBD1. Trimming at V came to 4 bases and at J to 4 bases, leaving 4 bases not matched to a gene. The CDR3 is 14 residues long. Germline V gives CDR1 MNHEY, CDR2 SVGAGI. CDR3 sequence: CASSLRTGGYEQYF. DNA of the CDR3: TGTGCCAGCAGTTTGCGGACAGGGGGATACGAGCAGTACTTC.

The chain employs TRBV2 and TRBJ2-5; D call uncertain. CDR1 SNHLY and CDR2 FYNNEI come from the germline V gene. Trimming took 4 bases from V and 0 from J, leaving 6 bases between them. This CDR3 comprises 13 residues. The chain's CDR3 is CASSVEYQETQYF. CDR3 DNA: TGTGCCAGCAGTGTGGAGTACCAAGAGACCCAGTACTTC.

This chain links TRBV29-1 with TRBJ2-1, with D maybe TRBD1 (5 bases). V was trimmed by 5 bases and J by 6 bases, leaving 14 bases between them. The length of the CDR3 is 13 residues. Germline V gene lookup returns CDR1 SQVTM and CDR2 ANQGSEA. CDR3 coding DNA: TGCAGCGTTTTTAGGGATAGGGGCAATGAGCAGTTCTTC. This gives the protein CSVFRDRGNEQFF.

The CDR3 sequence is CASSLQDRSNLHF. The CDR3, as DNA: TGTGCCAGCAGCCTTCAGGATAGGAGTAATCTCCACTTT. V is TRBV11-2 and J is TRBJ1-6; D remains ambiguous. The CDR3 consists of 13 residues. Trimming took 5 bases from V and 16 from J, leaving 18 bases between them. CDR1 is SGHAT, CDR2 FQNNGV, per germline.

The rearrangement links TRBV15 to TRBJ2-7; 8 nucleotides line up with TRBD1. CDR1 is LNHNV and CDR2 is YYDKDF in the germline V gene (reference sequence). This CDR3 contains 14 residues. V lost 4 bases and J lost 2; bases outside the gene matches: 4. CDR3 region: CATSKDRGPYEQYF. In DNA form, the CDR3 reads TGTGCCACCAGCAAAGACAGGGGACCCTACGAGCAGTACTTC.

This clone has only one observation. The DNA of the CDR3 is TGTGCCAGCAGCCTCGGACTAGCGGGAGGGTGGACCGGGGAGCTGTTTTTT. It yields the protein CASSLGLAGGWTGELFF. The V call is TRBV5-6, the J call TRBJ2-2, with 15 bases identical to TRBD2. Per the germline V gene, CDR1 is SGHDT and CDR2 is YYEEEE. The CDR3 spans 17 residues. Trimming at V came to 4 bases and at J to 5 bases, leaving 6 bases not matched to a gene.

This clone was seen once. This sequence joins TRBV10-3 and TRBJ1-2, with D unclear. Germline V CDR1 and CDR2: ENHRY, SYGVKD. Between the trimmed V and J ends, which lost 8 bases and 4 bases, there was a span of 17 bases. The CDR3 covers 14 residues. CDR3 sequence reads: CAIGSSGIGYGYTF. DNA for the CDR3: TGTGCCATCGGCAGCTCAGGCATTGGCTATGGCTACACCTTC.

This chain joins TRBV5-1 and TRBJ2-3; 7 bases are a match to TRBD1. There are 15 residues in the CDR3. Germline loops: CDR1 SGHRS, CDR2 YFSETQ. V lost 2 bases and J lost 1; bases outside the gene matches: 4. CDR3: CASSLSGQGTDTQYF. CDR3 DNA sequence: TGCGCCAGCAGCTTATCTGGACAGGGCACAGATACGCAGTATTTT.